A single sample gave rise to the 26 T cell receptor beta chains below, sequenced in a study of OX40 agonist ivuxolimab in advanced cancers. The data were produced by immunoSEQ multiplex PCR, yet TCRdb's version contains in-frame clones alone and is incomplete. The sample lists roughly 60,000 clones, around 86% occurring once. This specimen was CD4+ or CD8+ T cells sorted from blood, taken in a trial of the OX40 agonist ivuxolimab. All receptors come from an adult with an advanced solid tumor such as melanoma, head and neck, liver or kidney cancer.

This chain links TRBV28 with TRBJ2-3; 9 positions match TRBD1. Germline lookup yields CDR1 MDHEN and CDR2 SYDVKM. The trim removed 10 bases at V and 4 bases at J, leaving 12 bases unmatched. The CDR3 consists of 15 residues. As DNA, the CDR3 is TGTGCCACGCTAAACGTGGGACAGGGCTCAGATACGCAGTATTTT. This sequence encodes CATLNVGQGSDTQYF.

The V call is TRBV19, the J call TRBJ2-6; 9 nucleotides line up with TRBD1. The junction had 6 bases not matched to a gene; V was cut back by 7 bases and J by 2 bases. Per germline, CDR1 LNHDA and CDR2 SQIVND (reference sequence). This CDR3 region has 16 residues. The CDR3 here is CASNGQGTAGANVLTF. For the CDR3, the DNA is TGTGCCAGTAATGGACAGGGGACTGCTGGGGCCAACGTCCTGACTTTC.

This chain connects TRBV27 to TRBJ1-1; 9 bases fit TRBD1. This CDR3 comprises 17 residues. J gave up 4 bases and V 3 bases, and 12 bases lay outside the gene matches. CDR1 is MNHEY and CDR2 is SMNVEV in the germline V gene (reference sequence). The CDR3 protein is CASSFVGQGRPGTEAFF. The CDR3, as DNA: TGTGCCAGCAGTTTCGTTGGACAGGGGAGGCCGGGCACTGAAGCTTTCTTT.

The chain is built from TRBV30 and TRBJ2-3; D may be TRBD2 (7 bases). Between the trimmed V and J ends, which lost 1 base and 0 bases, there was a span of 11 bases. The CDR3 runs 15 residues. Per germline, CDR1 GTSNPN and CDR2 SVGIG (reference sequence). The CDR3 loop reads CAWSGRGGSTDTQYF. Here the CDR3 DNA reads TGTGCCTGGAGTGGAAGGGGGGGTAGCACAGATACGCAGTATTTT.

The CDR3 DNA sequence: TGTGCCAGCAGTGAGCAGGGGTTTCTGGATGAGCAGTTCTTC. This codes for CASSEQGFLDEQFF. The J gene is TRBJ2-1, the V gene TRBV6-4, with D possibly being TRBD1 (6 bases). The CDR3 extends over 14 amino acids. V gave up 3 bases and J gave up 8 bases, with 14 bases separating them. Germline V gives CDR1 MRHNA, CDR2 SNTAGT.

The V call is TRBV7-2, the J call TRBJ2-5, with D unclear. Germline V CDR1 and CDR2: SGHTA, FQGNSA. This CDR3 has 15 residues. V was clipped by 1 base and J by 5 bases, with 14 bases between them. CDR3 DNA sequence: TGTGCCAGCAGCTTAGGTGGCATTTCCCAGGAGACCCAGTACTTC. This encodes CASSLGGISQETQYF.

This chain joins TRBV5-1 and TRBJ2-2; D call uncertain. Per germline, CDR1 SGHRS and CDR2 YFSETQ. V lost 2 bases to trimming and J lost 4 bases, with 6 bases between them. This CDR3 is built from 13 residues. The CDR3 reads CASSFWTTGELFF. For the CDR3, the DNA is TGCGCCAGCAGCTTCTGGACCACCGGGGAGCTGTTTTTT. Together with reference TRBV5-1 and TRBJ2-2, the CDR3 gives the full variable domain: KAGVTQTPRYLIKTRGQQVTLSCSPISGHRSVSWYQQTPGQGLQFLFEYFSETQRNKGNFPGRFSGRQFSNSRSEMNVSTLELGDSALYLCASSFWTTGELFFGEGSRLTVL.

The CDR3 nucleotides read TGTGCTAGTGGTTCCCCGGGGTATGAAGCTTTCTTT. Translation gives CASGSPGYEAFF. This rearrangement joins TRBV12-5 to TRBJ1-1; D remains unclear. The CDR3 totals 12 residues. CDR1 and CDR2 (germline): LGHNT, FRNRAP. Trimming shortened V by 4 bases and J by 7 bases, and 10 bases separated the two germline ends.

The V call is TRBV15, the J call TRBJ1-2, with D possibly being TRBD1 (6 bases). This CDR3 is built from 13 residues. The germline CDR1 and CDR2 sequences are LNHNV and YYDKDF (reference sequence). Trimming took off 6 bases at V and 4 bases at J, with 12 bases between the two ends. This chain's CDR3 is CATSLQGSYGYTF. CDR3 nucleotides: TGTGCCACCAGTTTACAGGGATCCTATGGCTACACCTTC.

The sample holds a few counts of this clone. The genes are TRBV6-5 and TRBJ2-4, with 9 bases that match TRBD1. V shed 6 bases and J 12 bases; nucleotides not matched to a gene: 9. This CDR3 spans 13 amino acids. Germline V gives CDR1 MNHEY, CDR2 SVGAGI. CDR3 bases: TGTGCCAGCAGCCCCCAGGGACAGGGATCTCAGTACTTC. This codes for CASSPQGQGSQYF.

The chain carries TRBV6-1 and TRBJ2-7; D call uncertain. From germline, CDR1 is MNHNS and CDR2 SASEGT. V lost 2 bases and J 3 bases, leaving 11 bases between the germline ends. This CDR3 has 14 residues. CDR3 amino acids: CASSEIETNYEQYF. The CDR3, as DNA: TGTGCCAGCAGTGAAATTGAGACAAACTACGAGCAGTACTTC.

The V call is TRBV19, the J call TRBJ2-5, with D perhaps TRBD1 or TRBD2 (6 bases each). The V gene lost 7 bases and the J gene lost 1 base, with 19 bases spanning the gap. Germline V gives CDR1 LNHDA, CDR2 SQIVND (reference sequence). The CDR3 consists of 16 residues. The CDR3 here is CASTKMGGRLQETQYF. The CDR3 DNA reads TGTGCCAGTACCAAGATGGGGGGCCGACTCCAAGAGACCCAGTACTTC.

This rearrangement joins TRBV7-6 to TRBJ2-7, with D possibly TRBD1 on 5 matching bases. CDR1 is SGHVS, CDR2 FNYEAQ, per germline. The CDR3 covers 18 residues. V was trimmed by 1 base and J by 2 bases, leaving 21 bases between them. In DNA form, the CDR3 reads TGTGCCAGCAGCTTAGGGACACATTTAGACCCCAACGCCTACGAGCAGTACTTC. Its translation: CASSLGTHLDPNAYEQYF.

This chain links TRBV5-4 with TRBJ2-4; a weak D match, TRBD2 (6 bases). The germline V and J ends were trimmed by 1 base and 8 bases, with 13 bases remaining between them. The CDR3 consists of 14 residues. Germline CDR1 SGHNT, CDR2 YYREEE (reference sequence). Written as DNA, the CDR3 is TGTGCCAGCAGCTTGAAGACTAGTATCGACATTCAGTACTTC. As protein: CASSLKTSIDIQYF.

The genes are TRBV11-3 and TRBJ2-7, with a tentative D call TRBD1 (5 bases). V gave up 2 bases and J gave up 0 bases, with 8 bases separating them. The CDR3 is 14 residues long. Looked up from germline, CDR1 is SGHNT and CDR2 is YENEEA. Here the CDR3 reads CASSLQGSSYEQYF. In nucleotides, the CDR3 is TGTGCCAGCAGCTTACAGGGTAGCTCCTACGAGCAGTACTTC.

V is TRBV14 and J is TRBJ2-7, with TRBD1 matching over 7 bases. V lost 4 bases, J lost 2 bases, and 8 bases stayed unmatched. Germline-derived CDR1 and CDR2 are SGHDN and FVKESK. This CDR3 comprises 15 residues. The CDR3 nucleotides are TGTGCCAGCAGCCGAAGCGGTCAGGGGGCCTACGAGCAGTACTTC. This codes for CASSRSGQGAYEQYF.

This chain links TRBV11-3 with TRBJ2-3; the match to TRBD1 covers 10 bases. Germline V gene lookup returns CDR1 SGHNT and CDR2 YENEEA. This CDR3 has 12 residues. Trimming removed 5 bases from V and 14 bases from J; junction bases left unmatched: 7. DNA for the CDR3: TGTGCCAGCAGCCCGGGACAGGGGATCCCGTATTTT. It is translated as CASSPGQGIPYF.

This clone was counted a single time. The V call is TRBV14, the J call TRBJ1-1; D perhaps matches TRBD1 (5 bases). V was trimmed by 4 bases and J by 2 bases, leaving 23 bases between them. Per germline, CDR1 SGHDN and CDR2 FVKESK. The CDR3 totals 18 residues. The CDR3 sequence: CASSPLRGLEGINTEAFF. The CDR3 nucleotides are TGTGCCAGCAGCCCTCTAAGGGGCCTCGAGGGAATTAACACTGAAGCTTTCTTT.

The chain uses TRBV18 and TRBJ2-7; tentative D call: TRBD1 (5 bases). Trimming stripped 3 bases from V and 4 bases from J, with 10 bases between. Germline CDR1 reads KGHSH; CDR2 reads LQKENI. The CDR3 runs to 13 residues. The chain's CDR3 is CASSPSGLYEQYF. The CDR3 DNA follows: TGTGCCAGCTCACCCTCAGGGTTGTACGAGCAGTACTTC.

The rearrangement joins TRBV27 to TRBJ1-5; 8 nucleotides line up with TRBD1. This CDR3 has 16 residues. Germline values: CDR1 MNHEY, CDR2 SMNVEV (reference sequence). The ends lost 5 bases at V and 0 bases at J; junction bases unmatched: 6. CDR3 residues: CASSPRTGNSNQPQHF. DNA of the CDR3: TGTGCCAGCAGTCCCCGGACAGGGAATAGCAATCAGCCCCAGCATTTT.

This CDR3 is CASSLTVTDETTGELFF. For the CDR3, the DNA is TGTGCCAGCAGCTTAACTGTGACGGACGAGACCACCGGGGAGCTGTTTTTT. V is TRBV7-9 and J is TRBJ2-2; D is unresolved. V lost 2 bases to trimming and J lost 4 bases, with 17 bases between them. The CDR3 runs to 17 residues. CDR1 SEHNR and CDR2 FQNEAQ come from the germline V gene (reference sequence).

The chain recombines TRBV7-8 with TRBJ2-2; 7 positions match TRBD1. The CDR3 runs to 16 residues. Trimming removed 2 bases from V and 1 base from J; junction bases left unmatched: 4. CDR1 SGHVS and CDR2 FQNEAQ come from the germline V gene. The CDR3 nucleotides are TGTGCCAGCAGCTTACGGACAGGAGGGAACACCGGGGAGCTGTTTTTT. Translating it yields CASSLRTGGNTGELFF.

The chain combines TRBV7-9 with TRBJ1-2; 8 nucleotides agree with TRBD1. CDR3 length: 16 amino acids. The germline gives CDR1 SEHNR, CDR2 FQNEAQ (reference sequence). The trim removed 1 base at V and 5 bases at J, leaving 9 bases unmatched. The DNA of the CDR3 is TGTGCCAGCAGCTTAGATCGACAGGGGCGGGGGTATGGCTACACCTTC. This translates into CASSLDRQGRGYGYTF.

The chain carries TRBV27 and TRBJ1-6; TRBD1 might be the D (5 bases). There are 14 residues in the CDR3. Trimming shortened V by 3 bases and J by 10 bases, and 13 bases separated the two germline ends. The germline CDR1 and CDR2 sequences are MNHEY and SMNVEV (reference sequence). CDR3 sequence: CASSFGDRGSPLHF. The CDR3 coding sequence is TGTGCCAGCAGTTTTGGGGACCGAGGATCACCCCTCCACTTT.

This chain uses TRBV7-3 with TRBJ2-3; the D gene is possibly TRBD2 (6 bases). The germline gives CDR1 SGHTA, CDR2 FQGTGA. CDR3 length equals 18 residues. The germline V and J ends were trimmed by 1 base and 0 bases, with 17 bases remaining between them. DNA of the CDR3: TGTGCCAGCAGCTTAATAGGCGGGGTAGCGGCAAGCACAGATACGCAGTATTTT. It translates to CASSLIGGVAASTDTQYF.

This rearrangement joins TRBV9 to TRBJ2-2; 7 nucleotides match TRBD1. The germline V gene has CDR1 SGDLS and CDR2 YYNGEE. J was trimmed by 4 bases and V by 3 bases; bases with no gene match: 9. The CDR3 covers 16 residues. CDR3 sequence: CASSADRVGGTGELFF. The CDR3 bases are TGTGCCAGCAGCGCCGACAGGGTCGGCGGCACCGGGGAGCTGTTTTTT.